This TCR beta chain was sequenced in a study of T cell responses to AZD1222 COVID-19 vaccine. Here immunoSEQ multiplex PCR was the method, and the copy in TCRdb shows in-frame clones only, minus some. This table has around 140,000 clones, about 93% appearing once. Trimming stripped 0 bases from V and 1 base from J, with 13 bases between. The CDR3 extends over 16 amino acids. Germline CDR1 and CDR2: SGHKS and YYEKEE (reference sequence). The gene calls are TRBV5-5 and TRBJ1-1; D may be TRBD1 (5 bases). This TCR derives from an adult in good health. Material: peripheral blood, obtained on day 0 of AZD1222 vaccination. The CDR3 DNA is TGTGCCAGCAGCTTGGTTCGGGGCCCCACGAACACTGAAGCTTTCTTT. This gives the protein CASSLVRGPTNTEAFF.